The 25 T cell receptor beta chains in this list originate from one sample, sequenced in a study of cytomegalovirus exposure and HLA in healthy donors. Primers for the PCR totalled 60 Vbeta and 13 Jbeta. Clones were sequenced by immunoSEQ multiplex PCR, and TCRdb holds only the in-frame ones, with some missing. The table lists approximately 41,000 clones, over 70% of them singletons. Sequenced input: PBMCs. The receptors derive from a man aged 45-60 years in good health and CMV-seronegative.

The chain has TRBV2 and TRBJ1-1; 7 bases are a match to TRBD1. The V segment lost 6 bases and the J segment 8 bases; nucleotides outside the gene matches: 9. Germline CDR1 is SNHLY and CDR2 is FYNNEI. The CDR3 covers 13 residues. The DNA for the CDR3 is TGTGCCAGCAGCCCCGAAGGGGGCGAGGAAGCTTTCTTT. Amino acids: CASSPEGGEEAFF.

This clone was seen once. The gene calls are TRBV19 and TRBJ2-5; 7 bases are shared with TRBD1. This CDR3 is 14 amino acids long. V was pared by 4 bases and J by 4 bases, with 6 bases of the junction left unmatched. From germline, CDR1 is LNHDA and CDR2 SQIVND (reference sequence). The CDR3 nucleotides are TGTGCCAGTAGTACCCGACAGGGAATAGAGACCCAGTACTTC. This codes for CASSTRQGIETQYF.

This chain uses TRBV4-2 with TRBJ2-5; 14 bases agree with TRBD2. Germline CDR1 LGHNA, CDR2 YNFKEQ. Trimming removed 0 bases from V and 4 bases from J; junction bases left unmatched: 1. The CDR3 is 16 residues long. The chain's CDR3 is CASSQDGTSGRETQYF. Written as DNA, the CDR3 is TGTGCCAGCAGCCAAGATGGGACTAGCGGGAGAGAGACCCAGTACTTC.

The rearrangement uses TRBV9 and TRBJ1-1; 7 bases are a match to TRBD1. The length of the CDR3 is 14 residues. The V gene end was trimmed by 4 bases and the J gene end by 10 bases; junction bases not matched to a gene: 13. In germline, CDR1 is SGDLS, CDR2 YYNGEE. CDR3: CASSPGGQGRSAFF. The CDR3 coding sequence is TGTGCCAGCAGCCCAGGGGGTCAGGGGAGATCAGCTTTCTTT.

The rearrangement joins TRBV5-4 to TRBJ1-2; possibly TRBD1 for D (5 bases). This CDR3 comprises 16 residues. V lost 3 bases, J lost 8 bases, and 23 bases lay in between. Germline V gene data show CDR1 as SGHNT and CDR2 as YYREEE (reference sequence). The CDR3 DNA sequence: TGTGCCAGCAGCTCCCCAGACGGCCGTCAGGGTTTCGGCTACACCTTC. Its translation is CASSSPDGRQGFGYTF.

This clone is a singleton in its sample. This sequence joins TRBV6-5 and TRBJ2-7; the D is unclear. V lost 6 bases, J lost 3 bases, and 12 bases lay in between. There are 13 residues in the CDR3. From germline, CDR1 is MNHEY and CDR2 SVGAGI. The CDR3 is CASSPAGSYEQYF. The CDR3 coding sequence is TGTGCCAGCAGCCCCGCAGGAAGCTACGAGCAGTACTTC.

This clone was found once. The genes are TRBV15 and TRBJ1-1; tentatively, D is TRBD1 (6 bases). The V gene lost 1 base and the J gene lost 7 bases, with 19 bases spanning the gap. The CDR3 totals 16 residues. CDR1 and CDR2 (germline): LNHNV, YYDKDF (reference sequence). CDR3 residues: CATSRGNRDTANEAFF. CDR3 DNA: TGTGCCACCAGCAGAGGCAACCGGGACACAGCCAATGAAGCTTTCTTT.

This CDR3 is CSGNSDYGYTF. The DNA of the CDR3 is TGCAGTGGTAACAGTGACTATGGCTACACCTTC. The gene calls are TRBV20-1 and TRBJ1-2; D is ambiguous. CDR1 and CDR2 from the germline V gene are DFQATT and SNEGSKA (reference sequence). Deletions cut 7 bases from V and 3 bases from J, with 9 bases between. CDR3 size: 11 residues.

The J gene is TRBJ2-7, the V gene TRBV18; D possibly corresponds to TRBD2 (6 bases). V lost 6 bases and J lost 5, with 14 bases in between. The CDR3 runs to 13 residues. Germline values: CDR1 KGHSH, CDR2 LQKENI. The CDR3 DNA is TGTGCCAGCTCGCAGACTAGTAACCACGAGCAGTACTTC. It codes for CASSQTSNHEQYF.

The chain joins TRBV10-2 to TRBJ2-1, with 8 bases identical to TRBD2. With V trimmed by 3 bases and J by 0 bases, 7 bases remained unmatched. The CDR3 spans 17 residues. Germline assignment: CDR1 WSHSY and CDR2 SAAADI. As DNA, the CDR3 is TGCGCCAGCAGTGACCGACTTACTAGCGGCTCCTACAATGAGCAGTTCTTC. This gives the protein CASSDRLTSGSYNEQFF.

The DNA for the CDR3 is TGTGCCAGCAGCTTACCCCGAAGACTAGCAGGACACTACAATGAGCAGTTCTTC. This encodes CASSLPRRLAGHYNEQFF. This rearrangement joins TRBV7-9 to TRBJ2-1; TRBD2 aligns across 7 bases. The CDR3 consists of 18 residues. CDR1 is SEHNR, CDR2 FQNEAQ, per germline (reference sequence). The trim removed 2 bases at V and 3 bases at J, leaving 13 bases unmatched.

The rearrangement links TRBV11-1 to TRBJ1-2; possibly TRBD1 for D (5 bases). V shed 0 bases and J shed 9 bases, with 8 bases lying between them. The germline CDR1 and CDR2 sequences are SGHAT and FQDESV (reference sequence). The length of the CDR3 is 12 residues. This CDR3 is CASSLAGGSYTF. As DNA, the CDR3 is TGTGCCAGCAGCTTAGCGGGGGGAAGCTACACCTTC. The variable domain in full, with the rest retrieved from reference TRBV11-1 and TRBJ1-2, is EAEVAQSPRYKITEKSQAVAFWCDPISGHATLYWYRQILGQGPELLVQFQDESVVDDSQLPKDRFSAERLKGVDSTLKIQPAELGDSAMYLCASSLAGGSYTFGSGTRLTVV.

The rearrangement uses TRBV5-1 and TRBJ1-2; TRBD1 matches 9 bases. The CDR3 covers 15 residues. Germline V gene sequence: CDR1 SGHRS, CDR2 YFSETQ. J gave up 4 bases and V 0 bases, and 4 bases lay outside the gene matches. Here the CDR3 DNA reads TGCGCCAGCAGCTTGGGGGACAGGGAATCCTATGGCTACACCTTC. This encodes CASSLGDRESYGYTF.

The chain links TRBV7-6 to TRBJ1-2; perhaps TRBD1 as D (5 bases). Trimming cost V 5 bases and J 4 bases, with 17 bases left between them. The germline gives CDR1 SGHVS, CDR2 FNYEAQ. The CDR3 extends over 15 amino acids. In DNA, the CDR3 is TGTGCCAGCAGCCCTGCCCAGGGCTCACCCTATGGCTACACCTTC. Translation: CASSPAQGSPYGYTF.

The chain carries TRBV7-3 and TRBJ2-2; possible D gene TRBD1, 6 bases. Germline CDR1 is SGHTA and CDR2 is FQGTGA. V was cut by 2 bases and J by 2 bases, with 12 bases left in between. The CDR3 has 16 residues. The CDR3 loop reads CASSLDGQINTGELFF. The CDR3 DNA follows: TGTGCCAGCAGCTTAGACGGACAGATTAACACCGGGGAGCTGTTTTTT.

About this clone itself: One end of the junction fails to match germline, which may point to a read error. The V call is TRBV7-7, the J call TRBJ2-5; D call uncertain. Germline CDR1 and CDR2: SSHAT and FNYEAQ (reference sequence). The length of the CDR3 is 13 residues. The CDR3 protein is CASSLVNGETQYF. DNA of the CDR3: TGTGCTAGCAGCTTAGTAAACGGGGAGACCCAGTACTTC.

The chain combines TRBV27 with TRBJ2-4; the match to TRBD1 covers 9 bases. CDR3 length: 14 residues. Germline V gives CDR1 MNHEY, CDR2 SMNVEV (reference sequence). J was trimmed by 6 bases and V by 5 bases; bases with no gene match: 5. The CDR3 DNA sequence: TGTGCCAGCAGTCCCCGGGGACAGGGAAACATTCAGTACTTC. Protein sequence: CASSPRGQGNIQYF.

The genes are TRBV28 and TRBJ2-7; the D is unclear. V lost 3 bases, J lost 3 bases, and 6 bases lay in between. CDR1 MDHEN and CDR2 SYDVKM come from the germline V gene. The CDR3 contains 12 residues. The CDR3 DNA sequence: TGTGCCAGCAGTTTCCAAAACTACGAGCAGTACTTC. Its translation: CASSFQNYEQYF.

The chain couples TRBV9 to TRBJ2-3; TRBD2 is a possible D gene (5 bases). The V gene lost 0 bases and the J gene lost 0 bases, with 11 bases spanning the gap. CDR3 length: 16 amino acids. CDR1 is SGDLS, CDR2 YYNGEE, per germline. CDR3 in amino acids: CASSVDIAISTDTQYF. The CDR3 bases are TGTGCCAGCAGCGTAGACATAGCGATCAGCACAGATACGCAGTATTTT.

Details on this clone: One end of the junction is discordant with germline, which a read error may explain. V usage is TRBV4-1 and J usage is TRBJ1-2; D not resolved. The CDR3 is 11 amino acids. Per germline, CDR1 MGHRA and CDR2 YSYEKL. CDR3 sequence: CASSQGPLNSF. CDR3 DNA: TGCGCCAGCAGCCAAGGCCCTCTTAACTCCTTC.

The chain joins TRBV4-3 to TRBJ1-1, with TRBD1 matching 8 bases. CDR1 is LGHNA and CDR2 is YSLEER in the germline V gene. V dropped 3 bases and J dropped 5; count of bases not matched to a gene: 2. The CDR3 has 13 amino acids. CDR3 DNA sequence: TGCGCCAGCAGCCACGACAGGGGAACTGAAGCTTTCTTT. This translates into CASSHDRGTEAFF.

The gene calls are TRBV7-2 and TRBJ1-2; tentative D call: TRBD1 (6 bases). V lost 6 bases and J 3 bases, leaving 8 bases between the germline ends. The CDR3 extends over 12 amino acids. Germline CDR1 SGHTA, CDR2 FQGNSA. The CDR3 DNA is TGTGCCAGCAGTGACAGGCACTATGGCTACACCTTC. Amino acids: CASSDRHYGYTF.

The rearrangement uses TRBV5-1 and TRBJ2-2; D uncertain. This CDR3 is 13 amino acids long. Between the trimmed V and J ends, which lost 2 bases and 6 bases, there was a span of 8 bases. CDR1 SGHRS and CDR2 YFSETQ come from the germline V gene. The CDR3 region has the DNA TGCGCCAGCAGCTTTAGTGCATCCGGGGAGCTGTTTTTT. Protein: CASSFSASGELFF.

The J gene is TRBJ1-2, the V gene TRBV27, with a weak D call TRBD1 (5 bases). This CDR3 comprises 14 residues. Trimming cost V 5 bases and J 7 bases, with 17 bases left between them. The germline V gene has CDR1 MNHEY and CDR2 SMNVEV (reference sequence). The CDR3 spells CASSPLGLRGGYTF. The CDR3 nucleotides are TGTGCCAGCAGTCCATTGGGACTTCGGGGTGGCTACACCTTC.

The V call is TRBV6-5, the J call TRBJ1-6, with 8 bases fitting TRBD1. Germline CDR1 is MNHEY and CDR2 is SVGAGI. This CDR3 region has 15 residues. V was pared by 5 bases and J by 10 bases, with 10 bases of the junction left unmatched. The CDR3 is CASSASGGRGSPLHF. CDR3 coding DNA: TGTGCCAGCAGTGCCTCAGGGGGCAGGGGCTCACCCCTCCACTTT.